This T cell receptor beta chain was documented in a study of human T cells and chemical hapten exposure. Study-wide results and limits: Following DPC sensitization, TCRs present above 1 in 1000 frequency showed no change.

Time point noted: pre-sensitization, week 0. Treatment indicated: therapeutic diphenylcyclopropenone sensitization with weekly scalp DPC. The library put unique molecular identifiers onto individual cDNA molecules. TCRdb recomputed calls from the RACE reads with MiXCR, one row per CDR3 protein. Of around 250,000 distinct CDR3 sequences in the sample, about 8.6% were seen once. This clonotype has just a few counts. What it binds is not known. Germline V gene sequence: CDR1 DFQATT, CDR2 SNEGSKA (reference sequence). The CDR3 has 13 residues. V was pared by 4 bases and J by 3 bases, with 13 bases between. This sequence was found in a woman aged 40 to 50 with alopecia areata. Some clones in this sample may be carry-over from other donors' samples. This sequence joins TRBV20-1 and TRBJ2-7, with TRBD1 as a possible D gene (5 bases). Sequencing used whole blood, obtained in connection with sensitization to the hapten diphenylcyclopropenone (DPC). This CDR3 is CSAKGRLNYEQYF. In DNA, the CDR3 is TGCAGTGCTAAGGGGCGTCTAAACTACGAGCAGTACTTC.